This entry lists 2 T cell receptor beta chains sequenced from one sample in a study of blood T cell repertoires in COVID-19. The table came from immunoSEQ multiplex PCR; TCRdb's copy has only in-frame clones and leaves some out. The sample has about 390,000 clones, 80% to 90% seen once; the top ten hold roughly 2.1%. The source material was peripheral blood. The receptors originated from an older woman with COVID-19, enrolled during active disease.

As DNA, the CDR3 is TGTGCCAGCAGTCTCCGACAGATCCAAGAGACCCAGTACTTC. Translated: CASSLRQIQETQYF. This chain joins TRBV2 and TRBJ2-5; D may be TRBD1 (5 bases). The length of the CDR3 is 14 residues. Deletions cut 5 bases from V and 1 base from J, with 11 bases between. Germline CDR1 reads SNHLY; CDR2 reads FYNNEI. The full variable domain, with the rest looked up from reference TRBV2 and TRBJ2-5, is EPEVTQTPSHQVTQMGQEVILRCVPISNHLYFYWYRQILGQKVEFLVSFYNNEISEKSEIFDDQFSVERPDGSNFTLKIRSTKLEDSAMYFCASSLRQIQETQYFGPGTRLLVL.

The gene calls are TRBV19 and TRBJ2-3; 9 nucleotides match TRBD2. The CDR3 is 15 residues long. The V gene end was trimmed by 2 bases and the J gene end by 4 bases; junction bases not matched to a gene: 4. CDR1 and CDR2 (germline): LNHDA, SQIVND (reference sequence). CDR3 sequence: CASSIQRGAADTQYF. CDR3 DNA: TGTGCCAGTAGTATACAGCGGGGGGCAGCAGATACGCAGTATTTT.